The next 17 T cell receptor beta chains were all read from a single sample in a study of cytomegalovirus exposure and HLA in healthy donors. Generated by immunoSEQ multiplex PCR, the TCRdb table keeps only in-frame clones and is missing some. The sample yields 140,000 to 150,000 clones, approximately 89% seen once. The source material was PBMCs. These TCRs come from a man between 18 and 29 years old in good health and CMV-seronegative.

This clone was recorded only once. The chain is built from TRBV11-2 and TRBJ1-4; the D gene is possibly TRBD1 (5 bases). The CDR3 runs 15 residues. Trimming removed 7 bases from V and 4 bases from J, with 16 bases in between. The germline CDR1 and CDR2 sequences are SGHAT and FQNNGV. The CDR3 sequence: CASNSWGRNNEKLFF. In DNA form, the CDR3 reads TGTGCCAGCAACTCGTGGGGCCGCAATAATGAAAAACTGTTTTTT.

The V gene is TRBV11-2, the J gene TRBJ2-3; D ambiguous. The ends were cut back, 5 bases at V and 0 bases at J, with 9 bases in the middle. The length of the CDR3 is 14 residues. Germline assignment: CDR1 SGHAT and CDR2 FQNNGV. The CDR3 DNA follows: TGTGCCAGCAGCACTATCTTGAGCACAGATACGCAGTATTTT. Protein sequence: CASSTILSTDTQYF.

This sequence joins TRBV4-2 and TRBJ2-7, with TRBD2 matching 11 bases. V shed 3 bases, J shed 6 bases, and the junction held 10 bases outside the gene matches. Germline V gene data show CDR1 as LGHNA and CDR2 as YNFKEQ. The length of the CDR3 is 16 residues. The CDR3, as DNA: TGTGCCAGCAGCCAGGCTTCCGGGACTAGCGGCATCGAGCAGTACTTC. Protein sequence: CASSQASGTSGIEQYF.

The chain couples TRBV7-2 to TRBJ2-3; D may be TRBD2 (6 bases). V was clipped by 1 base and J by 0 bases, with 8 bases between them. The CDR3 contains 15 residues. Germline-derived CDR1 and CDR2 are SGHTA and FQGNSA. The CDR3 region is CASSLGGLSTDTQYF. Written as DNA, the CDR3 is TGTGCCAGCAGCTTAGGGGGACTGAGCACAGATACGCAGTATTTT.

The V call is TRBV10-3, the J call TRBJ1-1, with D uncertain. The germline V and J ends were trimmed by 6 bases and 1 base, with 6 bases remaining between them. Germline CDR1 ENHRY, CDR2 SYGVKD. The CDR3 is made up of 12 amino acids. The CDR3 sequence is CAISPGNTEAFF. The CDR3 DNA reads TGTGCCATCAGCCCCGGGAACACTGAAGCTTTCTTT.

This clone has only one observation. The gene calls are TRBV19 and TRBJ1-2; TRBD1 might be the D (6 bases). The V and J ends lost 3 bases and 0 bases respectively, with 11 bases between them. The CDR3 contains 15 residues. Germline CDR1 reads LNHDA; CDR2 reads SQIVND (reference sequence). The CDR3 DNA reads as TGTGCCAGTAGTATTTTCGAGGGGGCTAACTATGGCTACACCTTC. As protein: CASSIFEGANYGYTF.

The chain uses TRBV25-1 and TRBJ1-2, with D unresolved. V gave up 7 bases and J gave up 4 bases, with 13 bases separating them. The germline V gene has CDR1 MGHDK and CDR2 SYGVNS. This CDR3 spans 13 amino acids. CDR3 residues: CASTPGLGYGYTF. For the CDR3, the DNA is TGTGCCAGCACCCCGGGGTTAGGCTATGGCTACACCTTC.

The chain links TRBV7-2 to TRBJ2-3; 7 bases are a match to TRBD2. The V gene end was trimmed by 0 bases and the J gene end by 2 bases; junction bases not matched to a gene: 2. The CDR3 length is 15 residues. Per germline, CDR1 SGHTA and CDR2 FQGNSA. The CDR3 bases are TGTGCCAGCAGCTTAGCTAGCGGGCACACAGATACGCAGTATTTT. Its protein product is CASSLASGHTDTQYF.

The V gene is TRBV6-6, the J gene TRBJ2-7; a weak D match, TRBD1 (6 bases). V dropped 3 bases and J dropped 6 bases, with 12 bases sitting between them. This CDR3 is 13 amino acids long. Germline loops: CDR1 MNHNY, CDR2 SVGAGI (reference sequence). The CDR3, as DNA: TGTGCCAGCAGTTATCAGGGGCATATCGAGCAGTACTTC. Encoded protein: CASSYQGHIEQYF.

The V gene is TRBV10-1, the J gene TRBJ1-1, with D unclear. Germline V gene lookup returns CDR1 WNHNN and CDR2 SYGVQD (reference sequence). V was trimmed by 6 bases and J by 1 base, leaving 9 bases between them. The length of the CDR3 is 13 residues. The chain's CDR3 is CASSANRNTEAFF. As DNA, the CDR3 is TGCGCCAGCAGCGCTAACAGGAACACTGAAGCTTTCTTT.

The CDR3 DNA follows: TGTGCCAGCAGCATAACAGGGGGCAATGAGCAGTTCTTC. Translated, it gives CASSITGGNEQFF. J is TRBJ2-1 and V is TRBV2, with TRBD1 matching 8 bases. This CDR3 comprises 13 residues. Germline-derived CDR1 and CDR2 are SNHLY and FYNNEI. Trimming cost V 6 bases and J 6 bases; bases outside gene matches: 4.

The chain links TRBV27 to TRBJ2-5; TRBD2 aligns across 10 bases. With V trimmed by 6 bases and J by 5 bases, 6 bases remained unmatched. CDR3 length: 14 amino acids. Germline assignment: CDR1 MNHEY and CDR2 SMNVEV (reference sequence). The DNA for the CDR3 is TGTGCCAGCAGCCCTGGGACTAGCGCTGAGACCCAGTACTTC. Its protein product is CASSPGTSAETQYF.

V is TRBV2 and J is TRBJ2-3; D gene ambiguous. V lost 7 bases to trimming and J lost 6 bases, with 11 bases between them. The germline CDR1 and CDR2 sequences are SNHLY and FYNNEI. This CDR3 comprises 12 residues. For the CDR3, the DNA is TGTGCCAGCAAGAGAATCCCGGATACGCAGTATTTT. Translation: CASKRIPDTQYF.

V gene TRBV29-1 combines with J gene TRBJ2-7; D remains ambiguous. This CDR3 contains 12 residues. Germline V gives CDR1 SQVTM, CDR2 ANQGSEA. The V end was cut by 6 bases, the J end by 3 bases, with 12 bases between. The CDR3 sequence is CSVLDSRYEQYF. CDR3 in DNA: TGCAGCGTCCTTGACTCACGCTACGAGCAGTACTTC.

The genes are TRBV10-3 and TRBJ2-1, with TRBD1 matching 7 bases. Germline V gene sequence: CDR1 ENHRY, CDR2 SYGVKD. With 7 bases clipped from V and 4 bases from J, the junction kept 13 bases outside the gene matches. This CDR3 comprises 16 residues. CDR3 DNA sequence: TGTGCCATCAAAGACGAACCGGGACAGTCGTACAATGAGCAGTTCTTC. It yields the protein CAIKDEPGQSYNEQFF.

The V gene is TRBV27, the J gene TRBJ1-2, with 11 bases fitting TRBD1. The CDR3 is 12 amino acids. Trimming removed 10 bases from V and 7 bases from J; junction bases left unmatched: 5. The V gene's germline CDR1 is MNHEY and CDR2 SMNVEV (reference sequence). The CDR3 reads CATRTGGTGYTF. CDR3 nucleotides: TGTGCCACCAGGACAGGGGGCACTGGCTACACCTTC.

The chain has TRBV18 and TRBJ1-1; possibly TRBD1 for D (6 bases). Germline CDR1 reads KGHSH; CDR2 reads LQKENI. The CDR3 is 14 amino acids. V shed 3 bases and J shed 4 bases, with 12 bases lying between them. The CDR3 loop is CASSPREGGTEAFF. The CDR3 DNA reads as TGTGCCAGCTCACCCCGGGAAGGGGGCACTGAAGCTTTCTTT.